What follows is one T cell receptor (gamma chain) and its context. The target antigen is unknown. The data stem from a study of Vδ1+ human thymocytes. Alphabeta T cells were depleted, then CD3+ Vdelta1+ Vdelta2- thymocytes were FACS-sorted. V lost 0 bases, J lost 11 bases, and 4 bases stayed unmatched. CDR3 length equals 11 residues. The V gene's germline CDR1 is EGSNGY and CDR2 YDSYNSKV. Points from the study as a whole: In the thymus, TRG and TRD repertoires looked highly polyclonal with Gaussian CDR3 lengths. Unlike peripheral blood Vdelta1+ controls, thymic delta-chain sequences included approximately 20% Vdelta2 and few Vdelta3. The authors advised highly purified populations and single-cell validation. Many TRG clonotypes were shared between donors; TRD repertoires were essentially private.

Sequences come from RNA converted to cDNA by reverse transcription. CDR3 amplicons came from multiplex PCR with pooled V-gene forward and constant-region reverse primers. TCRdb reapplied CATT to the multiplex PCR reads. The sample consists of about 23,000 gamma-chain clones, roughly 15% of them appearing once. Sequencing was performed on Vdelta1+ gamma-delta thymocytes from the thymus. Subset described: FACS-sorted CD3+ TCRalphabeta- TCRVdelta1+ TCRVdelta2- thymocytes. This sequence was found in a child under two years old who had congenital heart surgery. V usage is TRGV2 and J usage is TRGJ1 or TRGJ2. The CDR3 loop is CATWDGLEKLF. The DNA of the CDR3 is TGTGCCACCTGGGACGGGCTTGAGAAACTCTTT.